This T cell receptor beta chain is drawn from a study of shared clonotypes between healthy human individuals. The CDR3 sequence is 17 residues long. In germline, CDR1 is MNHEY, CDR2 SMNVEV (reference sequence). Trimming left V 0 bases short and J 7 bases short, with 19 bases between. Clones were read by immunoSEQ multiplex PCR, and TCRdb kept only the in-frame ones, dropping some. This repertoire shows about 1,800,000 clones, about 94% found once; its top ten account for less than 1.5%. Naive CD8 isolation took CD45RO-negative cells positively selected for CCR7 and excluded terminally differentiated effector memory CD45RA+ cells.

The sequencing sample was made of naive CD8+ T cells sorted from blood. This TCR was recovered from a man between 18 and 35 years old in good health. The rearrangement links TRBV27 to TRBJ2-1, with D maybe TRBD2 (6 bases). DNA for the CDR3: TGTGCCAGCAGTTTATCGCCCGGCGGGACTGCCTCGAATGAGCAGTTCTTC. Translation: CASSLSPGGTASNEQFF.